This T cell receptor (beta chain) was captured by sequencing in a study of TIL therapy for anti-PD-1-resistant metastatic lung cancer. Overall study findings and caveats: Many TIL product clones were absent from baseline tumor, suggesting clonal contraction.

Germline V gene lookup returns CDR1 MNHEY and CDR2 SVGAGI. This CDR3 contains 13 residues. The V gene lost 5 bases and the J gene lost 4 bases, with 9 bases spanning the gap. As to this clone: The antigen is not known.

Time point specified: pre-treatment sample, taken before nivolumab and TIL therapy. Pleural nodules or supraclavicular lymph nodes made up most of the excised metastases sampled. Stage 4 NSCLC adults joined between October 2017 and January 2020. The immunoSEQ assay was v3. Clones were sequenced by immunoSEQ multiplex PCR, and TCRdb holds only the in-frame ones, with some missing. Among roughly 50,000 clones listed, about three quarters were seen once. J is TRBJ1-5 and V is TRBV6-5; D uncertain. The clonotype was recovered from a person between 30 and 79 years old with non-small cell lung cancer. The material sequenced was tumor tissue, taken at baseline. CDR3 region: CASSLLDNQPQHF. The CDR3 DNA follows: TGTGCCAGCAGTCTACTGGATAATCAGCCCCAGCATTTT.